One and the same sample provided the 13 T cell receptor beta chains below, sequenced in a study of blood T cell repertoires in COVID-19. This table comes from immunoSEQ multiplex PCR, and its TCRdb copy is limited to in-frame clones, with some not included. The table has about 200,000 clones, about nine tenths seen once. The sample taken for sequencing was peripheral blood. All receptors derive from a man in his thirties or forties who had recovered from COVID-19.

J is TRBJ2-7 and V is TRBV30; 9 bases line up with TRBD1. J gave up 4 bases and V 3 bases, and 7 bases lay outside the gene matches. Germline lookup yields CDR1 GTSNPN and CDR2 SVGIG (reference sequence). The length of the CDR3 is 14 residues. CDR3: CAWRGQGSRYEQYF. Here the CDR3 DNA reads TGTGCCTGGAGAGGACAGGGGTCTAGGTACGAGCAGTACTTC. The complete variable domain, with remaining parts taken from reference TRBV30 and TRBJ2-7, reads SQTIHQWPATLVQPVGSPLSLECTVEGTSNPNLYWYRQAAGRGLQLLFYSVGIGQISSEVPQNLSASRPQDRQFILSSKKLLLSDSGFYLCAWRGQGSRYEQYFGPGTRLTVT.

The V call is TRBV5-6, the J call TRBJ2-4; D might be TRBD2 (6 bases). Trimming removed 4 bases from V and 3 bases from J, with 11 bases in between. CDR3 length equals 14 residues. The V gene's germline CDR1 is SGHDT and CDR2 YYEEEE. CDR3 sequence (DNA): TGTGCCAGCAGCCCACGACTAGTCAAAAACATTCAGTACTTC. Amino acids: CASSPRLVKNIQYF.

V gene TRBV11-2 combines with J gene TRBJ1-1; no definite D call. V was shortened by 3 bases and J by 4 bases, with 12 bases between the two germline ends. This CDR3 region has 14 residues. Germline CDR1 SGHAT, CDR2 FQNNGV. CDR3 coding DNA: TGTGCCAGCAGCTTTCGAGTAGGAGTCACTGAAGCTTTCTTT. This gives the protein CASSFRVGVTEAFF.

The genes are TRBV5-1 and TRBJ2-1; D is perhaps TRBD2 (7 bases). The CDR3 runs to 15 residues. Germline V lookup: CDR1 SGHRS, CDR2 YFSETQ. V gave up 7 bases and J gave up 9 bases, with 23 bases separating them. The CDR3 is CASRPAGADLGEQFF. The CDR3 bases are TGCGCCAGCCGACCGGCGGGGGCGGATTTGGGTGAGCAGTTCTTC.

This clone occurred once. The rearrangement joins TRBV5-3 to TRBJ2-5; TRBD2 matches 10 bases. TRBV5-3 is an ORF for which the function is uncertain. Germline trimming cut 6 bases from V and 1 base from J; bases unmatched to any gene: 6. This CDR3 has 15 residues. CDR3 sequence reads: CARMSGGVFQETQYF. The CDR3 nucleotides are TGTGCCAGAATGAGCGGGGGGGTCTTCCAAGAGACCCAGTACTTC.

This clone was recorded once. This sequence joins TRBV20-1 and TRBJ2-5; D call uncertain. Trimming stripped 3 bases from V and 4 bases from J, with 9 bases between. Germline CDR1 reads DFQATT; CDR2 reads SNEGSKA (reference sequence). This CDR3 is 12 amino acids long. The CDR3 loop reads CSASLPPETQYF. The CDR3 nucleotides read TGCAGTGCTAGTCTCCCCCCAGAGACCCAGTACTTC.

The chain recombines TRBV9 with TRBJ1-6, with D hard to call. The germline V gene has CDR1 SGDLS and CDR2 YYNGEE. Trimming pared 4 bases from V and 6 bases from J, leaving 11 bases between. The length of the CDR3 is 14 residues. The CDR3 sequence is CASSLDFSNSPLHF. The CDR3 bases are TGTGCCAGCAGCCTAGATTTCAGTAATTCACCCCTCCACTTT.

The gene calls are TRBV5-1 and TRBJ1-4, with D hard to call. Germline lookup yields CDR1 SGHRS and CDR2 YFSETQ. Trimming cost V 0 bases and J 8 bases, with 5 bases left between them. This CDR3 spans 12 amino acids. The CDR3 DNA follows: TGCGCCAGCAGCTTGGCAGGAGAAAAACTGTTTTTT. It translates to CASSLAGEKLFF.

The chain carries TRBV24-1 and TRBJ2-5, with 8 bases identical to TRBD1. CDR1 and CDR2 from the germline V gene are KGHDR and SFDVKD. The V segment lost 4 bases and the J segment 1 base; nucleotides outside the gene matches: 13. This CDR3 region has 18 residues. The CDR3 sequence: CATSEGADRGATQETQYF. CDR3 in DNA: TGTGCCACCAGTGAAGGGGCCGACAGGGGCGCTACCCAAGAGACCCAGTACTTC.

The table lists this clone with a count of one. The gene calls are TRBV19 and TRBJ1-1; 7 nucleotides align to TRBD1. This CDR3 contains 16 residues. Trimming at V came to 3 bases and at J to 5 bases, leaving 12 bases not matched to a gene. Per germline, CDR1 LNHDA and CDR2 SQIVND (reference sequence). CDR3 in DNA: TGTGCCAGTAGTATTTTGGGGGGCAGGGGGAAGACTGAAGCTTTCTTT. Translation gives CASSILGGRGKTEAFF. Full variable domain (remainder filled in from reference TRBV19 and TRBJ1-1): DGGITQSPKYLFRKEGQNVTLSCEQNLNHDAMYWYRQDPGQGLRLIYYSQIVNDFQKGDIAEGYSVSREKKESFPLTVTSAQKNPTAFYLCASSILGGRGKTEAFFGQGTRLTVV.

In DNA, the CDR3 is TGTGCCAGTAGCGCACAGGGAATCTCCAATCAGCCCCAGCATTTT. Protein product: CASSAQGISNQPQHF. The chain couples TRBV19 to TRBJ1-5; perhaps TRBD1 as D (6 bases). Germline loops: CDR1 LNHDA, CDR2 SQIVND (reference sequence). V gave up 6 bases and J gave up 3 bases, with 15 bases separating them. CDR3 size: 15 residues.

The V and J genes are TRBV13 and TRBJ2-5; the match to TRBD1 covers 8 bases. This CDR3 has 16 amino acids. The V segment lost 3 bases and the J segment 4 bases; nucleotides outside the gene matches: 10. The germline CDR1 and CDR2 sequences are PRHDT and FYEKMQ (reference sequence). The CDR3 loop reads CASSFRGRKGGETQYF. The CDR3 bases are TGTGCCAGCAGCTTCAGGGGGCGCAAAGGCGGAGAGACCCAGTACTTC.

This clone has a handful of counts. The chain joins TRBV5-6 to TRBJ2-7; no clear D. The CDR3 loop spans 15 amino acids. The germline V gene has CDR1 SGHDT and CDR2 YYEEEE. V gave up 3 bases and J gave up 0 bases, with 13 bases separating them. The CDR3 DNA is TGTGCCAGCAGCTCGTGGAGAAAGAGCTCCTACGAGCAGTACTTC. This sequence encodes CASSSWRKSSYEQYF.